This T cell receptor beta chain came from a study of blood T cell repertoires in COVID-19. Whole-study context: Italy, Spain and the United States were the sources of the convalescent and acute COVID-19 samples. PBMCs, B-cell-depleted T cells, or T cells provided the cDNA or gDNA that made up the material.

The junction had 5 bases not matched to a gene; V was cut back by 3 bases and J by 7 bases. The V gene's germline CDR1 is LNHDA and CDR2 SQIVND (reference sequence). The CDR3 length is 15 residues. As originally analysed: The authors estimated nucleated cell counts from reference gene primer amplification. The data were produced by immunoSEQ multiplex PCR, yet TCRdb's version contains in-frame clones alone and is incomplete. That table furnishes V, J and clone size, whereas the DNA furnished D and trimming. The table has about 230,000 clones, around 88% seen once; the top ten hold approximately 6%. The chain joins TRBV19 to TRBJ2-1; TRBD2 matches 11 bases. Sequenced material: peripheral blood. This receptor was taken from a man of 80 years or more with acute or convalescent COVID-19. In nucleotides, the CDR3 is TGTGCCAGTAGTATGACGGGACTAGCGGTGAATGAGCAGTTCTTC. It encodes CASSMTGLAVNEQFF.